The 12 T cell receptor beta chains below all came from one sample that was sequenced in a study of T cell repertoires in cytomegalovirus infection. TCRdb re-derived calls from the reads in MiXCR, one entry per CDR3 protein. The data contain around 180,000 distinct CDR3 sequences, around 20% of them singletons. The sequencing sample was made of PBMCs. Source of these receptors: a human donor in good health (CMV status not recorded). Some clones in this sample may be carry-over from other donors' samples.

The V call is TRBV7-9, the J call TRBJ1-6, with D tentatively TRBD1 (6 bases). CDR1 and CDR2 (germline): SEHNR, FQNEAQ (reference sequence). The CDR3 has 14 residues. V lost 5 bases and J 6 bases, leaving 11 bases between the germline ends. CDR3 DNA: TGTGCCAGCAGCCAGGACAGAGCTAATTCACCCCTCCACTTT. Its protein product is CASSQDRANSPLHF.

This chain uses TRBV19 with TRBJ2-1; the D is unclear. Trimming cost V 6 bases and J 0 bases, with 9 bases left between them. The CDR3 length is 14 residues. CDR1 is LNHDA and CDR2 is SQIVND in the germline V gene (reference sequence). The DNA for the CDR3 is TGTGCCAGTAGCGCATGGAGCTCCTACAATGAGCAGTTCTTC. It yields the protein CASSAWSSYNEQFF.

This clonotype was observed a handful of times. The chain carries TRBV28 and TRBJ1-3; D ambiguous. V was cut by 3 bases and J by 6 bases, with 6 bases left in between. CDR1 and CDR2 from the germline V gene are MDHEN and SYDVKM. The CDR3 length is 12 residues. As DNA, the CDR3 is TGTGCCAGCAGTTTGGAGTCAAACACCATATATTTT. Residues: CASSLESNTIYF.

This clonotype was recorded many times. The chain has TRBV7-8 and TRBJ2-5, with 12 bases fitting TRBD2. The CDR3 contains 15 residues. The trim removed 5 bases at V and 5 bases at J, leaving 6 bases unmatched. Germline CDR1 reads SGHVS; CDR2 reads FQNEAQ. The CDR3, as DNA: TGTGCCAGCAGCATACTAGCGGGGGGTATTGAGACCCAGTACTTC. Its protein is CASSILAGGIETQYF. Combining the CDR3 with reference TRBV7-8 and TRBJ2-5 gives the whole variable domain GAGVSQSPRYKVAKRGQDVALRCDPISGHVSLFWYQQALGQGPEFLTYFQNEAQLDKSGLPSDRFFAERPEGSVSTLKIQRTQQEDSAVYLCASSILAGGIETQYFGPGTRLLVL.

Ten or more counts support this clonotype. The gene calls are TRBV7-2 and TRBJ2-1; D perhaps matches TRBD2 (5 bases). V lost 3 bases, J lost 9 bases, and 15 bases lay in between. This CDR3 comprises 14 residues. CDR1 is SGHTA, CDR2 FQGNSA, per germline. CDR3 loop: CASSFESGRGEQFF. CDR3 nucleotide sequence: TGTGCCAGCAGCTTCGAGAGCGGAAGAGGTGAGCAGTTCTTC.

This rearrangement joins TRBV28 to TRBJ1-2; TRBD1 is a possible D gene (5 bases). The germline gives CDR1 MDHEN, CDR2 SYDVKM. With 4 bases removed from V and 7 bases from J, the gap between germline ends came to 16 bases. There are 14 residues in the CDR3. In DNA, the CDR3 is TGTGCCAGCAGTTCGGGACCCGCTGGCTCTGGCTACACCTTC. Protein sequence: CASSSGPAGSGYTF.

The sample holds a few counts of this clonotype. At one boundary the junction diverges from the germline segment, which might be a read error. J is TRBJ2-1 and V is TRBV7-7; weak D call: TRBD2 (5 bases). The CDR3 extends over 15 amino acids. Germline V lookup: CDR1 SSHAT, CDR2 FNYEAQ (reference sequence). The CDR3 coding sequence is TGTGCTAGCAGCTTAGGACTCGGATTAAGCAATGAGCAGTTCTTC. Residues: CASSLGLGLSNEQFF. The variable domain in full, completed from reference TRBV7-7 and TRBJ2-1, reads GAGVSQSPRYKVTKRGQDVTLRCDPISSHATLYWYQQALGQGPEFLTYFNYEAQPDKSGLPSDRFSAERPEGSISTLTIQRTEQRDSAMYRCASSLGLGLSNEQFFGPGTRLTVL.

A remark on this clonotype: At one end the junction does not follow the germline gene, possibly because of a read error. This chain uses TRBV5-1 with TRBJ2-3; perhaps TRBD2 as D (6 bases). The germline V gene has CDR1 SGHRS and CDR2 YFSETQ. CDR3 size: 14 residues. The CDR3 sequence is CTSSPRDSRDTQYF. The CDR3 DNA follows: TGCACCAGCAGCCCGCGGGACTCGAGAGATACGCAGTATTTT.

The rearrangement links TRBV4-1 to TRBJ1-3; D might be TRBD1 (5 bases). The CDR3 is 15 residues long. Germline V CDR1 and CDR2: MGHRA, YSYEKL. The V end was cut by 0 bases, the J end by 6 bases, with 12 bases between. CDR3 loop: CASSQDWDLLNTIYF. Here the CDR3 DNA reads TGCGCCAGCAGCCAAGACTGGGACCTATTAAACACCATATATTTT.

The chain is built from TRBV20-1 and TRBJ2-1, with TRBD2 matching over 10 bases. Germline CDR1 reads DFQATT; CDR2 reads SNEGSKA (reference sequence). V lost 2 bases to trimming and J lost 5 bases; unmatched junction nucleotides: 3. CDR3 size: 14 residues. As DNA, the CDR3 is TGCAGTGCTAGAAAGCGGGGGGGGAACAATGAGCAGTTCTTC. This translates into CSARKRGGNNEQFF.

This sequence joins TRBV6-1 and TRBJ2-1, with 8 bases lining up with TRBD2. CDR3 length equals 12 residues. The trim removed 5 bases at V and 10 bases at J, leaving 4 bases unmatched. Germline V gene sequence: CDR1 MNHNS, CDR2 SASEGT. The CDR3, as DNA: TGTGCCAGCAGTTCCCCTAGCGGGGAGCAGTTCTTC. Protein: CASSSPSGEQFF.

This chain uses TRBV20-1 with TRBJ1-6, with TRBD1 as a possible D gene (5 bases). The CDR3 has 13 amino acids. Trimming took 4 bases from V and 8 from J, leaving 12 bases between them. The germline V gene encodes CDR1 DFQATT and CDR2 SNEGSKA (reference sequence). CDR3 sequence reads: CSAIRGLDSPLHF. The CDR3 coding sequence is TGCAGTGCTATTCGGGGGTTGGATTCACCCCTCCACTTT.